This T cell receptor beta chain was recovered during a study of cytomegalovirus exposure and HLA in healthy donors. Trimming cost V 0 bases and J 2 bases, with 8 bases left between them. The CDR3 contains 14 residues. Germline CDR1 is ENHRY and CDR2 is SYGVKD. Researchers ran the PCR with 60 Vbeta and 13 Jbeta primers. TCRdb's table, derived via immunoSEQ multiplex PCR, lists solely in-frame clones and lacks some. Of just over 150,000 clones listed, roughly 72% are singletons. The clonotype was recovered from a man aged 35 to 55 in good health and CMV-seropositive. The chain joins TRBV10-3 to TRBJ2-7; TRBD1 might be the D (5 bases). Sample: PBMCs. In nucleotides, the CDR3 is TGTGCCATCAGTGAGTCCACAGGCCCCTACGAGCAGTACTTC. Residues: CAISESTGPYEQYF.